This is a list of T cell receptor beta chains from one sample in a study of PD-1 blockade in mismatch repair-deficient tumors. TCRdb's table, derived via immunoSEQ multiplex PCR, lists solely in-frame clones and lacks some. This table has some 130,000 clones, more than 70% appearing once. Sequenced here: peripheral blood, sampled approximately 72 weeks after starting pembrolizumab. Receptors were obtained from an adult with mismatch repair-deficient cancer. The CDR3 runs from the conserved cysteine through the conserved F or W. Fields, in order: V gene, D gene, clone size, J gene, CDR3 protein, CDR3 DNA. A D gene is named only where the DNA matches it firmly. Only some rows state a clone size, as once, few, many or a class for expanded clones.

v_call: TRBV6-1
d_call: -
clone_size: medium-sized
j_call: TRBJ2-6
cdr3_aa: CASSENSSGANVLTF
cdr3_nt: TGTGCCAGCAGTGAAAACAGCTCTGGGGCCAACGTCCTGACTTTC

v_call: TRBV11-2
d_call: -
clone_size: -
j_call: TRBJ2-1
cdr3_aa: CASSLGLVNNEQFF
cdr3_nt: TGTGCCAGCAGCTTAGGACTAGTAAACAATGAGCAGTTCTTC

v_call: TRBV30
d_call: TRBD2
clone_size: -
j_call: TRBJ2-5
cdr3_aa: CAWEGTSGMDF
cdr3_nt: TGTGCCTGGGAGGGGACTAGCGGGATGGACTTC

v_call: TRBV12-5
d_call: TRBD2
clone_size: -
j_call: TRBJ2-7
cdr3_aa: CASGPTSGTYEQYF
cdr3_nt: TGTGCTAGTGGTCCCACTAGCGGGACCTACGAGCAGTACTTC

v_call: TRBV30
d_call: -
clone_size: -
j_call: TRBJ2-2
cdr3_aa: CAKQRITGELFF
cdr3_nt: TGTGCCAAACAAAGGATAACCGGGGAGCTGTTTTTT

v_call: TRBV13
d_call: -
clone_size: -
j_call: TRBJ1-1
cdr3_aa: CASRDYSGRNTEAFF
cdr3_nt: TGTGCCAGCAGAGACTATTCAGGCCGAAACACTGAAGCTTTCTTT

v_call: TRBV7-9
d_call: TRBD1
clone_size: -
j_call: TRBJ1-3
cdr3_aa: CASSRGQDGPGNTIYF
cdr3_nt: TGTGCCAGCAGCCGAGGACAGGACGGCCCTGGAAACACCATATATTTT

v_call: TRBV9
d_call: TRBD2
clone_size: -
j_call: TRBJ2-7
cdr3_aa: CASSVGASGRHEQYF
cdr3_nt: TGTGCCAGCAGCGTAGGCGCTAGCGGGAGGCACGAGCAGTACTTC

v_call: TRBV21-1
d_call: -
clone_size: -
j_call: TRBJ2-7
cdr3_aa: CASSPRTGVHEQYF
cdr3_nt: TGTGCCAGCAGCCCCCGGACAGGGGTCCACGAGCAGTACTTC

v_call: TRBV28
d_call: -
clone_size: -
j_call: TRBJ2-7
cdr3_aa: CASSLSRGTSEQYF
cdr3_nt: TGTGCCAGCAGTTTATCAAGGGGGACGAGCGAGCAGTACTTC

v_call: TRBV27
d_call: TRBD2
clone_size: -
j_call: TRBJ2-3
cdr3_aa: CASSLPRGGSGIPVADTQYF
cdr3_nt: TGTGCCAGCAGTTTACCCCGAGGGGGTAGCGGGATACCGGTGGCAGATACGCAGTATTTT

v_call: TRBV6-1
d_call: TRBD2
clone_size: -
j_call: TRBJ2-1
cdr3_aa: CASSGGGEQFF
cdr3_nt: TGTGCCAGCAGTGGGGGGGGTGAGCAGTTCTTC

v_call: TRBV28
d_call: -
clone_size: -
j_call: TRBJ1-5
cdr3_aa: CASSFGTENQPQHF
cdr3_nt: TGTGCCAGCAGTTTCGGGACGGAGAATCAGCCCCAGCATTTT

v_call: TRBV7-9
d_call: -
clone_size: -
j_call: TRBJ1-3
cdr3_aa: CASSRAQGGNTIYF
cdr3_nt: TGTGCCAGCAGCCGAGCACAGGGTGGAAACACCATATATTTT

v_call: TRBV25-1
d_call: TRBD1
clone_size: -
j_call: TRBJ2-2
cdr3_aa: CASSERDRGGGELFF
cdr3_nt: TGTGCCAGCAGTGAAAGAGACAGGGGGGGCGGGGAGCTGTTTTTT

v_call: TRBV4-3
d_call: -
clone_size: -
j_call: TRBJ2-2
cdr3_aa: CASSQGQYSSDGELFF
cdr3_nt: TGCGCCAGCAGCCAAGGGCAGTACTCCAGCGACGGGGAGCTGTTTTTT

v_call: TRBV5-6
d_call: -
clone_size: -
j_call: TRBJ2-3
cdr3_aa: CASSLVTVATDTQYF
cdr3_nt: TGTGCCAGCAGCTTAGTAACGGTAGCCACAGATACGCAGTATTTT

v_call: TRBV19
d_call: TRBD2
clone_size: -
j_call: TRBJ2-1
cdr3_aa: CASSIEAGGGNEQFF
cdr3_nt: TGTGCCAGTAGTATAGAAGCGGGAGGGGGGAATGAGCAGTTCTTC

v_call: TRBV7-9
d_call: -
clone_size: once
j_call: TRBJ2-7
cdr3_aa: CASSLGDEQYF
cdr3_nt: TGTGCCAGCAGCTTAGGGGACGAGCAGTACTTC

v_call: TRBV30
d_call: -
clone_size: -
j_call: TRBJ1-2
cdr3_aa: CAWSVRNRRLYGYTF
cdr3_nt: TGTGCCTGGAGTGTCAGGAATCGGCGGTTGTATGGCTACACCTTC

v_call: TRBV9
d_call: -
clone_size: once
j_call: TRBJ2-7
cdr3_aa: CASSVSGPGEQYF
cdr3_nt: TGTGCCAGCAGCGTAAGCGGGCCCGGGGAGCAGTACTTC

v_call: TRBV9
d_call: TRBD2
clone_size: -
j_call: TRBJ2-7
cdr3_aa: CASSGTSGIEQYF
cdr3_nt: TGTGCCAGCAGCGGGACTAGCGGGATCGAGCAGTACTTC

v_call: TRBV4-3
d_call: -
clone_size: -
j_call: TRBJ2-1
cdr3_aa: CASSQDRSSYNEQFF
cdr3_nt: TGCGCCAGCAGCCAAGATCGGAGCTCCTACAATGAGCAGTTCTTC

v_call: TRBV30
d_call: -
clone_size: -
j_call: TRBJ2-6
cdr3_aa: CAWSGAVSGANVLTF
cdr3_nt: TGTGCCTGGAGTGGTGCGGTCTCTGGGGCCAACGTCCTGACTTTC

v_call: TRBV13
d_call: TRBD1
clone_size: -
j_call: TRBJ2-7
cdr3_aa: CASSHRTGRISYEQYF
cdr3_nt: TGTGCCAGCAGCCATCGGACAGGGAGGATCTCCTACGAGCAGTACTTC

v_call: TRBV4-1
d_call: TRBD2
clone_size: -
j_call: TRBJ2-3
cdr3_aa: CASSQVREDTDTQYF
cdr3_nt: TGCGCCAGCAGCCAAGTGCGGGAGGATACAGATACGCAGTATTTT

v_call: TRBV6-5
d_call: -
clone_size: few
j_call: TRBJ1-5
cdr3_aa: CASSLTRTGRPQHF
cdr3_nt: TGTGCCAGCAGCCTCACTAGGACCGGGCGGCCCCAGCATTTT